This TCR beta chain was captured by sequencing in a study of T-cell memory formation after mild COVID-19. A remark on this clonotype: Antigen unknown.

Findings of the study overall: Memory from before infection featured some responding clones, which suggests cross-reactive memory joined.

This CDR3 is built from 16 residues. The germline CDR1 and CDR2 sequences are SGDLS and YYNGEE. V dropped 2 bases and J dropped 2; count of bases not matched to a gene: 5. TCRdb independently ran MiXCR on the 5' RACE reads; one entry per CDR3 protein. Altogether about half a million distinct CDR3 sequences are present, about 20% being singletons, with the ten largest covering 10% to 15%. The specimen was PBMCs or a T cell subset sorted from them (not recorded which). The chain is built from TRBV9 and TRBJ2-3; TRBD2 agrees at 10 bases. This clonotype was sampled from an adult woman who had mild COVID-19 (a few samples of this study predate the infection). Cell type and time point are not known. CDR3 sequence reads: CASSVLAGGVTDTQYF. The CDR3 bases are TGTGCCAGCAGCGTTTTAGCGGGGGGCGTCACAGATACGCAGTATTTT.